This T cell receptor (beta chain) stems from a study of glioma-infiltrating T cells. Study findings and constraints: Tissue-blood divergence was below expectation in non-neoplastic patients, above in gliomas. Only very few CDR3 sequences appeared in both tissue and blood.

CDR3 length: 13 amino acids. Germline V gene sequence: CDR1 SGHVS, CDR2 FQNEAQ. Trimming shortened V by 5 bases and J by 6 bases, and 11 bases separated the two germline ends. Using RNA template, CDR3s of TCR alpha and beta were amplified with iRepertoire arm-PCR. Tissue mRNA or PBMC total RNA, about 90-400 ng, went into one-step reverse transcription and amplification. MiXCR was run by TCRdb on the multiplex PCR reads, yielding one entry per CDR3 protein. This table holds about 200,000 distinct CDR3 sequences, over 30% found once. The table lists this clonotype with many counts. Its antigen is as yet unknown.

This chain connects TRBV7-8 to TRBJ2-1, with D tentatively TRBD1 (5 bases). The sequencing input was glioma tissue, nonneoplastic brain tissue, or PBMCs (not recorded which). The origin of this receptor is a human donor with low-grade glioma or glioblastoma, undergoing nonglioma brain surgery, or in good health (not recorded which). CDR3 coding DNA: TGTGCCAGCAGCCTCGACAGAGTCAATGAGCAGTTCTTC. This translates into CASSLDRVNEQFF.